This paragraph covers one TCR beta chain sequence. Its antigen is as yet unknown. This sample stems from a study of CD8 T cells in ankylosing spondylitis. Study outcomes and limitations: A TCR beta motif of about eight highly homologous variants seemed to mark ankylosing spondylitis blood. Disease-linked clones reportedly showed significant enrichment in matched ankylosing spondylitis synovial fluid.

From germline, CDR1 is SGHAT and CDR2 FQDESV (reference sequence). The CDR3 totals 18 residues. Trimming stripped 4 bases from V and 2 bases from J, with 22 bases between. Each CDR3 protein is one row after TCRdb ran MiXCR on the 5' RACE reads. The sample includes around 490,000 distinct CDR3 sequences, approximately 5.3% of them seen just once. Sequencing was performed on blood, either unsorted or a sorted T cell fraction (not recorded which). The rearrangement links TRBV11-1 to TRBJ2-3, with D perhaps matching TRBD2 (6 bases). This sequence originates from a male donor with ankylosing spondylitis. The CDR3 sequence is CASSSAVDTRGSTDTQYF. CDR3 bases: TGTGCCAGCAGCTCCGCGGTGGACACCCGGGGGTCCACAGATACGCAGTATTTT.